This T cell receptor (beta chain) was retrieved from a study of cytomegalovirus exposure and HLA in healthy donors. The CDR3 extends over 16 amino acids. V lost 1 base and J 1 base, leaving 10 bases between the germline ends. Germline V gives CDR1 KGHSH, CDR2 LQKENI. PCR amplification relied on 60 Vbeta primers (plus 13 Jbeta primers). Some clones are missing from TCRdb's copy, which holds only in-frame ones; the method was immunoSEQ multiplex PCR. The sample records 150,000 to 200,000 clones, 77% being singletons. Sequenced: PBMCs. This TCR was sampled from a woman aged 25 to 39 in good health and CMV-seronegative. This sequence joins TRBV18 and TRBJ1-4, with D unclear. The CDR3 protein is CASSPLAQLTNEKLFF. Here the CDR3 DNA reads TGTGCCAGCTCACCACTCGCACAGCTAACTAATGAAAAACTGTTTTTT. Complete variable domain (other parts from reference TRBV18 and TRBJ1-4): NAGVMQNPRHLVRRRGQEARLRCSPMKGHSHVYWYRQLPEEGLKFMVYLQKENIIDESGMPKERFSAEFPKEGPSILRIQQVVRGDSAAYFCASSPLAQLTNEKLFFGSGTQLSVL.